Shown below are 27 T cell receptor beta chains from a single sample sequenced in a study of OX40 agonist ivuxolimab in advanced cancers. Profiling relied on immunoSEQ multiplex PCR, and the TCRdb table lists in-frame clones only, not all of them. The data hold tens of thousands of clones, with 70% to 90% observed a single time. The source was CD4+ or CD8+ T cells sorted from blood, collected in a trial of the OX40 agonist ivuxolimab. The receptors here all came from an adult with an advanced solid tumor such as melanoma, head and neck, liver or kidney cancer.

The rearrangement uses TRBV27 and TRBJ2-2; TRBD2 agrees at 9 bases. CDR3 length: 16 amino acids. Trimming removed 3 bases from V and 6 bases from J; junction bases left unmatched: 8. The germline V gene has CDR1 MNHEY and CDR2 SMNVEV (reference sequence). The CDR3 region is CASSLGLAGIAGELFF. CDR3 sequence (DNA): TGTGCCAGCAGTTTGGGGCTAGCGGGAATCGCCGGGGAGCTGTTTTTT.

This sequence joins TRBV4-2 and TRBJ2-7, with D hard to call. CDR3 length: 13 residues. Germline V gene lookup returns CDR1 LGHNA and CDR2 YNFKEQ. V was clipped by 3 bases and J by 3 bases, with 9 bases between them. The CDR3 here is CASSQAIDYEQYF. In DNA form, the CDR3 reads TGTGCCAGCAGCCAGGCCATTGACTACGAGCAGTACTTC.

The chain uses TRBV7-6 and TRBJ1-1; 9 bases agree with TRBD1. Germline-derived CDR1 and CDR2 are SGHVS and FNYEAQ. The CDR3 has 13 amino acids. V shed 5 bases, J shed 11 bases, and the junction held 9 bases outside the gene matches. CDR3 in amino acids: CASSQGTGSQAFF. CDR3 nucleotides: TGTGCCAGCAGCCAAGGGACAGGGAGTCAGGCTTTCTTT.

The chain is built from TRBV5-1 and TRBJ2-1; maybe TRBD2 (6 bases). This CDR3 has 13 residues. Germline values: CDR1 SGHRS, CDR2 YFSETQ. The V gene lost 1 base and the J gene lost 5 bases, with 7 bases spanning the gap. CDR3 DNA: TGCGCCAGCAGCTTGTGGGGGGACAATGAGCAGTTCTTC. This translates into CASSLWGDNEQFF.

The chain employs TRBV9 and TRBJ1-2; D is unclear. CDR3 length: 12 amino acids. The V end was cut by 4 bases, the J end by 3 bases, with 7 bases between. Germline V gene lookup returns CDR1 SGDLS and CDR2 YYNGEE. The CDR3: CASSTRDYGYTF. The DNA for the CDR3 is TGTGCCAGCAGCACCCGAGACTATGGCTACACCTTC.

The V call is TRBV11-2, the J call TRBJ2-7; the match to TRBD1 covers 8 bases. The germline V gene has CDR1 SGHAT and CDR2 FQNNGV. The CDR3 contains 14 residues. V lost 4 bases, J lost 4 bases, and 6 bases stayed unmatched. CDR3 amino acids: CASSYRTGLYEQYF. As DNA, the CDR3 is TGTGCCAGCAGCTACAGGACAGGGTTGTACGAGCAGTACTTC.

This rearrangement joins TRBV4-1 to TRBJ2-6; D remains ambiguous. CDR1 and CDR2 (germline): MGHRA, YSYEKL. The CDR3 runs 14 residues. Between the trimmed V and J ends, which lost 3 bases and 1 base, there was a span of 4 bases. The CDR3 nucleotides read TGCGCCAGCAGCCACACATCTGGGGCCAACGTCCTGACTTTC. Translating gives CASSHTSGANVLTF.

This clone was seen a handful of times. The chain is built from TRBV7-8 and TRBJ2-7; maybe TRBD1 (5 bases). CDR3 length: 12 amino acids. Per germline, CDR1 SGHVS and CDR2 FQNEAQ. Trimming took off 5 bases at V and 5 bases at J, with 10 bases between the two ends. This chain's CDR3 is CASSPEGDEQYF. CDR3 coding DNA: TGTGCCAGCAGCCCGGAAGGGGACGAGCAGTACTTC.

In this sample, this clone turned up a few times. At the DNA level, this CDR3 is encoded by other sequences in the same sample as well. The gene calls are TRBV9 and TRBJ1-1; no clear D. The CDR3 loop spans 13 amino acids. Germline CDR1 and CDR2: SGDLS and YYNGEE. V was cut by 0 bases and J by 4 bases, with 7 bases left in between. The CDR3 is CASSVGGSTEAFF. As DNA, the CDR3 is TGTGCCAGCAGCGTAGGAGGGAGCACTGAAGCTTTCTTT.

The gene calls are TRBV19 and TRBJ2-2, with D unclear. Looked up from germline, CDR1 is LNHDA and CDR2 is SQIVND (reference sequence). The V end lost 2 bases, the J end lost 2 bases, and 6 bases lay between the germline ends. The CDR3 is 14 amino acids. CDR3 residues: CASSIIENTGELFF. The DNA of the CDR3 is TGTGCCAGTAGTATAATAGAAAACACCGGGGAGCTGTTTTTT.

The chain combines TRBV2 with TRBJ1-2; D uncertain. V lost 5 bases to trimming and J lost 2 bases, with 18 bases between them. Germline V CDR1 and CDR2: SNHLY, FYNNEI. This CDR3 region has 16 residues. The CDR3 reads CASSPRGGPDNYGYTF. CDR3 nucleotide sequence: TGTGCCAGCAGTCCGAGAGGCGGTCCGGACAACTATGGCTACACCTTC.

The chain recombines TRBV29-1 with TRBJ2-1; no reliable D call. This CDR3 is 13 amino acids long. Germline loops: CDR1 SQVTM, CDR2 ANQGSEA. Trimming cost V 5 bases and J 0 bases, with 8 bases left between them. CDR3 sequence (DNA): TGCAGCGTTCGGAGCAGCTCCTACAATGAGCAGTTCTTC. Translating it yields CSVRSSSYNEQFF.

The rearrangement uses TRBV7-6 and TRBJ2-5, with D hard to call. The J call may be in error: the DNA end matches TRBJ2-7 better. The CDR3 is 14 residues long. The V gene's germline CDR1 is SGHVS and CDR2 FNYEAQ. This CDR3 reads CASSLYGPSYEQYF. The CDR3 nucleotides are TGTGCCAGCAGCTTGTACGGGCCTTCCTACGAGCAGTACTTC.

This clone was recorded a few times. The J gene is TRBJ1-3, the V gene TRBV21-1; the D segment call TRBD1 is taken from the table without a DNA check. TRBV21-1 is a listed pseudogene. The CDR3 is 18 residues long. CDR3 in amino acids: CASPSPPGTWSLENTIYF. CDR3 nucleotide sequence: TGTGCCTCCCCTAGCCCCCCCGGGACATGGAGTCTGGAAAACACCATATATTTT.

The chain recombines TRBV29-1 with TRBJ2-5, with D perhaps matching TRBD2 (6 bases). V was trimmed by 4 bases and J by 4 bases, leaving 16 bases between them. CDR1 and CDR2 (germline): SQVTM, ANQGSEA. CDR3 length: 14 residues. The CDR3 region is CSVGAWEAGETQYF. The CDR3 coding sequence is TGCAGCGTTGGCGCCTGGGAAGCGGGAGAGACCCAGTACTTC.

This sequence joins TRBV15 and TRBJ1-1; D possibly corresponds to TRBD1 (6 bases). Trimming left V 4 bases short and J 3 bases short, with 21 bases between. The CDR3 has 17 amino acids. Germline assignment: CDR1 LNHNV and CDR2 YYDKDF (reference sequence). The chain's CDR3 is CATSMQPGQKGYTEAFF. CDR3 nucleotides: TGTGCCACCAGCATGCAGCCGGGACAAAAGGGGTACACTGAAGCTTTCTTT.

J is TRBJ2-1 and V is TRBV5-1; D is unresolved. CDR3 size: 13 residues. Germline V gene data show CDR1 as SGHRS and CDR2 as YFSETQ. V was shortened by 1 base and J by 5 bases, with 7 bases between the two germline ends. The CDR3 protein is CASSLSSHNEQFF. The CDR3 DNA reads TGCGCCAGCAGCTTGTCCAGTCACAATGAGCAGTTCTTC. The whole variable domain, remainder taken from reference TRBV5-1 and TRBJ2-1, is KAGVTQTPRYLIKTRGQQVTLSCSPISGHRSVSWYQQTPGQGLQFLFEYFSETQRNKGNFPGRFSGRQFSNSRSEMNVSTLELGDSALYLCASSLSSHNEQFFGPGTRLTVL.

V and J are TRBV27 and TRBJ2-3; 13 bases agree with TRBD2. In germline, CDR1 is MNHEY, CDR2 SMNVEV (reference sequence). Trimming cost V 3 bases and J 2 bases; bases outside gene matches: 5. The CDR3 extends over 17 amino acids. The chain's CDR3 is CASSFGLAGVFTDTQYF. The DNA of the CDR3 is TGTGCCAGCAGTTTTGGACTAGCGGGGGTATTCACAGATACGCAGTATTTT.

The J gene is TRBJ2-4, the V gene TRBV5-1; 13 bases align to TRBD2. The trim removed 4 bases at V and 0 bases at J, leaving 7 bases unmatched. The CDR3 totals 18 residues. Germline V lookup: CDR1 SGHRS, CDR2 YFSETQ. This CDR3 reads CASSARTSGGVAKNIQYF. The CDR3 DNA follows: TGCGCCAGCAGCGCCCGGACTAGCGGGGGAGTAGCCAAAAACATTCAGTACTTC.

This chain uses TRBV15 with TRBJ2-4; maybe TRBD1 (6 bases). CDR1 LNHNV and CDR2 YYDKDF come from the germline V gene (reference sequence). V shed 5 bases and J shed 15 bases, with 14 bases lying between them. The CDR3 is 11 residues long. CDR3 loop: CATSRGGGRYF. For the CDR3, the DNA is TGTGCCACCAGCCGAGGGGGTGGACGGTACTTC.

The chain uses TRBV7-9 and TRBJ2-1; 9 bases agree with TRBD1. This CDR3 region has 16 residues. Unmatched junction bases numbered 10, after V lost 5 bases and J lost 5 bases. CDR1 is SEHNR and CDR2 is FQNEAQ in the germline V gene (reference sequence). CDR3 sequence reads: CASSPATGQGHNEQFF. CDR3 in DNA: TGTGCCAGCAGCCCGGCAACGGGACAGGGTCACAATGAGCAGTTCTTC.

The chain couples TRBV5-1 to TRBJ1-6; no clear D. CDR3 length equals 16 residues. Trimming took off 4 bases at V and 2 bases at J, with 13 bases between the two ends. Germline CDR1 is SGHRS and CDR2 is YFSETQ. This CDR3 is CASSPEESPYNSPLHF. DNA of the CDR3: TGCGCCAGCAGCCCGGAGGAGAGTCCCTATAATTCACCCCTCCACTTT. The full variable domain, with the rest looked up from reference TRBV5-1 and TRBJ1-6, is KAGVTQTPRYLIKTRGQQVTLSCSPISGHRSVSWYQQTPGQGLQFLFEYFSETQRNKGNFPGRFSGRQFSNSRSEMNVSTLELGDSALYLCASSPEESPYNSPLHFGNGTRLTVT.

This chain connects TRBV15 to TRBJ1-1, with D unresolved. The CDR3 consists of 14 residues. Deletions cut 0 bases from V and 4 bases from J, with 9 bases between. The germline gives CDR1 LNHNV, CDR2 YYDKDF (reference sequence). CDR3 sequence reads: CATSRDFGITEAFF. For the CDR3, the DNA is TGTGCCACCAGCAGAGATTTCGGTATCACTGAAGCTTTCTTT.

The chain employs TRBV27 and TRBJ1-2; maybe TRBD1 (5 bases). The germline CDR1 and CDR2 sequences are MNHEY and SMNVEV (reference sequence). Trimming cost V 8 bases and J 4 bases, with 14 bases left between them. The CDR3 has 13 residues. The CDR3 is CASGTGTVYGYTF. The CDR3 region has the DNA TGTGCCAGCGGCACCGGGACGGTCTATGGCTACACCTTC.

The rearrangement links TRBV7-9 to TRBJ2-7; D is unclear. The CDR3 has 12 amino acids. The V end was cut by 4 bases, the J end by 7 bases, with 11 bases between. CDR1 and CDR2 from the germline V gene are SEHNR and FQNEAQ (reference sequence). The CDR3 protein is CASSSLLWEQYF. CDR3 coding DNA: TGTGCCAGCAGCTCGCTACTCTGGGAGCAGTACTTC.

The J gene is TRBJ2-2, the V gene TRBV12-5, with D unclear. Per the germline V gene, CDR1 is LGHNT and CDR2 is FRNRAP. Trimming shortened V by 2 bases and J by 2 bases, and 6 bases separated the two germline ends. The CDR3 sequence is 14 residues long. The CDR3 coding sequence is TGTGCTAGTGGTTTGTATAGTAACACCGGGGAGCTGTTTTTT. Translation gives CASGLYSNTGELFF.

This clone was seen once. V and J are TRBV4-1 and TRBJ2-5, with TRBD1 identical over 9 bases. CDR3 length: 13 residues. The trim removed 3 bases at V and 10 bases at J, leaving 6 bases unmatched. The V gene's germline CDR1 is MGHRA and CDR2 YSYEKL. CDR3 in amino acids: CASSHMGQGDQYF. Written as DNA, the CDR3 is TGCGCCAGCAGCCATATGGGACAGGGCGACCAGTACTTC.